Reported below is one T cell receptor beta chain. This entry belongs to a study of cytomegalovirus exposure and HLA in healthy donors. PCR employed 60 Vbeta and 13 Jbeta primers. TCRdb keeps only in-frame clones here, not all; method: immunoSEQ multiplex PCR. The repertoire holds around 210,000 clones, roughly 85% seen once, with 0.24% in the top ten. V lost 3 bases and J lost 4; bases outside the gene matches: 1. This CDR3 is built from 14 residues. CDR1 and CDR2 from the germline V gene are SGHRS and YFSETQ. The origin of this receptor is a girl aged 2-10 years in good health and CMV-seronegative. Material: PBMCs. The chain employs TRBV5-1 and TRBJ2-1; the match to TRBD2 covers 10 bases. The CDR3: CASSYSGGYNEQFF. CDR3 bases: TGCGCCAGCAGCTATAGCGGGGGGTACAATGAGCAGTTCTTC.